This TCR beta chain was identified during a study of identical twins. This clonotype has ten or more counts. Antigen: not known. The CDR3 contains 12 residues. V was pared by 3 bases and J by 10 bases, with 10 bases between. Germline CDR1 MGHRA, CDR2 YSYEKL. TCRdb passed the 5' RACE reads through MiXCR, listing each CDR3 protein once. The sample holds a few hundred thousand distinct CDR3 sequences, about 8.3% seen once. In every case, the donor was a healthy Caucasian. Study conclusions and caveats: The study reached conclusions through statistical analysis that was cross-sectional, not following the same donors. Insertions were reduced in abundant cord blood beta clonotypes but not in memory repertoires.

The same specimen was also included in a second study, on yellow fever vaccine responses in identical twins.

The rearrangement uses TRBV4-1 and TRBJ2-1, with D maybe TRBD1 (5 bases). This receptor was taken from a woman aged 18-29 years in good health. Sample: CD8+ T cells sorted from blood. The CDR3 is CASSQLNREQFF. Here the CDR3 DNA reads TGCGCCAGCAGCCAGTTGAACAGGGAGCAGTTCTTC.